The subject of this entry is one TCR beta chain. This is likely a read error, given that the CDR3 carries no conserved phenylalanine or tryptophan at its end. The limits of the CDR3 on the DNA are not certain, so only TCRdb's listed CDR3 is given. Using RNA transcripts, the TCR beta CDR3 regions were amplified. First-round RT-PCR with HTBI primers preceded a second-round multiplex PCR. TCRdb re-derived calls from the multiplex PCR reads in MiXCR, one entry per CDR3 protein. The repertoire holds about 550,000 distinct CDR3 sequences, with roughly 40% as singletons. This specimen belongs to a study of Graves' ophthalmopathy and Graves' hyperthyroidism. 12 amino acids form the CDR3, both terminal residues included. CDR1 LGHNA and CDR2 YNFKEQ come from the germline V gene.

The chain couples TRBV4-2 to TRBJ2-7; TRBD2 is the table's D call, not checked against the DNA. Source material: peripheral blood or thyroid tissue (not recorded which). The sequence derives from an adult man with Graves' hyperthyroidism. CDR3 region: CASSQERSGRTS.